This entry lists 23 T cell receptor beta chains sequenced from one sample in a study of identical twins. TCRdb analysed the 5' RACE reads with MiXCR anew, one entry per CDR3 protein. The sample shows around 650,000 distinct CDR3 sequences, under 8.5% of them seen only once. The same specimen was also included in a second study, on yellow fever vaccine responses in identical twins.

Sequencing was done on a sample of PBMCs. These receptor sequences come from a woman between 18 and 29 years old in good health.

The rearrangement joins TRBV29-1 to TRBJ2-1; D is uncertain. Germline V gene sequence: CDR1 SQVTM, CDR2 ANQGSEA. The CDR3 has 12 residues. Trimming pared 3 bases from V and 6 bases from J, leaving 9 bases between. The DNA of the CDR3 is TGCAGCGTTGAGTCGCGCTTCAATGAGCAGTTCTTC. Its protein product is CSVESRFNEQFF.

The V gene is TRBV21-1, the J gene TRBJ2-2; TRBD1 is taken as the D call from the table, unchecked against the DNA. TRBV21-1 is assigned pseudogene status. This CDR3 contains 16 residues. In nucleotides, the CDR3 is TGTGCCAGCACCGAACGACAGGGTTGCGGCACCGGGGAGCTGTTTTTT. The encoded protein is CASTERQGCGTGELFF.

The gene calls are TRBV11-2 and TRBJ2-7; D gene uncertain. CDR1 and CDR2 (germline): SGHAT, FQNNGV. V lost 4 bases to trimming and J lost 3 bases, with 13 bases between them. The CDR3 spans 14 residues. This CDR3 is CASSYSQVLYEQYF. The CDR3 coding sequence is TGTGCCAGCAGCTACAGCCAGGTTCTCTACGAGCAGTACTTC.

This clonotype was seen repeatedly, ten times or more. This chain uses TRBV7-6 with TRBJ2-1; D possibly matches TRBD1 or TRBD2 (5 bases each). There are 15 residues in the CDR3. CDR1 and CDR2 (germline): SGHVS, FNYEAQ. V was pared by 5 bases and J by 8 bases, with 19 bases between. This chain's CDR3 is CASSPVFVGTHEQFF. The CDR3 DNA sequence: TGTGCCAGCAGCCCTGTATTCGTGGGGACCCATGAGCAGTTCTTC. The full variable domain, rest sourced from reference TRBV7-6 and TRBJ2-1, is GAGVSQSPRYKVTKRGQDVALRCDPISGHVSLYWYRQALGQGPEFLTYFNYEAQQDKSGLPNDRFSAERPEGSISTLTIQRTEQRDSAMYRCASSPVFVGTHEQFFGPGTRLTVL.

This clonotype was picked up many times. In DNA form, the CDR3 reads TGTGCCATCAGTGAGCAACAGGGGAGAGCCGAGCAGTACTTC. Protein sequence: CAISEQQGRAEQYF. The J gene is TRBJ2-7, the V gene TRBV10-3; 7 nucleotides match TRBD1. Germline CDR1 reads ENHRY; CDR2 reads SYGVKD. The junction had 7 bases not matched to a gene; V was cut back by 2 bases and J by 6 bases. The CDR3 is 14 residues long.

A word on this clonotype: This may be a read error: a much more frequent sequence differs by one nucleotide. The genes are TRBV20-1 and TRBJ2-3, with TRBD2 matching over 8 bases. The CDR3 sequence is 14 residues long. CDR1 is DFQATT and CDR2 is SNEGSKA in the germline V gene (reference sequence). V dropped 4 bases and J dropped 0; count of bases not matched to a gene: 3. CDR3 bases: TGCAGTGCTATCCCTAGCGGGAGCACAGATACGCAGTATTTT. This translates into CSAIPSGSTDTQYF.

The chain employs TRBV20-1 and TRBJ2-3; tentative D call: TRBD1 (6 bases). Per germline, CDR1 DFQATT and CDR2 SNEGSKA (reference sequence). V was trimmed by 4 bases and J by 0 bases, leaving 23 bases between them. This CDR3 region has 18 residues. CDR3 residues: CSATNPLITGYSTDTQYF. The CDR3 DNA sequence: TGCAGTGCTACGAACCCCCTCATCACAGGGTATAGCACAGATACGCAGTATTTT.

The table lists this clonotype with a few counts. The chain uses TRBV14 and TRBJ2-7, with TRBD1 matching over 8 bases. The CDR3 has 15 amino acids. Germline trimming cut 1 base from V and 1 base from J; bases unmatched to any gene: 3. In germline, CDR1 is SGHDN, CDR2 FVKESK. The CDR3 region is CASSQAGQASYEQYV. CDR3 DNA sequence: TGTGCCAGCAGCCAAGCGGGACAGGCGTCCTACGAGCAGTACGTC.

The V and J genes are TRBV12-3 or TRBV12-4 and TRBJ1-1, with D possibly TRBD1 on 5 matching bases. V lost 5 bases and J 6 bases, leaving 16 bases between the germline ends. This CDR3 spans 14 amino acids. The CDR3: CASSADRGIAEAFF. In DNA, the CDR3 is TGTGCCAGCAGTGCTGACAGAGGCATCGCTGAAGCTTTCTTT.

This clonotype was observed a few times. The rearrangement links TRBV5-1 to TRBJ2-3, with 9 bases lining up with TRBD1. This CDR3 spans 17 amino acids. The V gene end was trimmed by 0 bases and the J gene end by 4 bases; junction bases not matched to a gene: 9. Germline lookup yields CDR1 SGHRS and CDR2 YFSETQ. CDR3 loop: CASSLGTGGASADTQYF. The CDR3 coding sequence is TGCGCCAGCAGCTTGGGAACAGGGGGCGCGAGCGCAGATACGCAGTATTTT.

Many counts were recorded for this clonotype. This rearrangement joins TRBV10-3 to TRBJ1-4; perhaps TRBD1 as D (5 bases). CDR1 and CDR2 from the germline V gene are ENHRY and SYGVKD. CDR3 size: 17 residues. V lost 5 bases and J 6 bases, leaving 22 bases between the germline ends. In DNA, the CDR3 is TGTGCCATCAGTAGAAACCCGAGTGGGACGAAGGATGAAAAACTGTTTTTT. Translation gives CAISRNPSGTKDEKLFF.

This clonotype was seen only a few times. The rearrangement links TRBV12-5 to TRBJ1-1, with D perhaps matching TRBD1 (5 bases). V lost 1 base to trimming and J lost 4 bases, with 13 bases between them. Germline CDR1 is LGHNT and CDR2 is FRNRAP. This CDR3 has 15 amino acids. DNA for the CDR3: TGTGCTAGTGGTTTGGGGGTTTACGGGGGCACTGAAGCTTTCTTT. Protein product: CASGLGVYGGTEAFF.

The rearrangement uses TRBV6-2 or TRBV6-3 and TRBJ2-5; D might be TRBD1 (7 bases). The CDR3 is made up of 14 amino acids. V lost 9 bases, J lost 1 base, and 15 bases lay in between. Germline V gene lookup returns CDR1 MNHEY and CDR2 SVGEGT. CDR3 nucleotides: TGTGCCAGTATCGGAGGGGACAGCCAAGAGACCCAGTACTTC. Its translation: CASIGGDSQETQYF.

This clonotype was seen only a few times. The V call is TRBV7-8, the J call TRBJ2-5; TRBD2 agrees at 12 bases. CDR1 is SGHVS, CDR2 FQNEAQ, per germline. J lost 5 bases, V lost 4 bases, and 2 bases had no gene match. The CDR3 covers 14 residues. DNA of the CDR3: TGTGCCAGCAGCTGGACTAGCGGGGCGGAGACCCAGTACTTC. Protein: CASSWTSGAETQYF.

This clonotype occurred a few times. V is TRBV7-7 and J is TRBJ2-2; D unresolved. This CDR3 contains 14 residues. CDR1 SSHAT and CDR2 FNYEAQ come from the germline V gene (reference sequence). V lost 0 bases to trimming and J lost 6 bases, with 8 bases between them. CDR3 in amino acids: CASSLAADPGELFF. The CDR3 DNA is TGTGCCAGCAGCTTAGCCGCCGATCCCGGGGAGCTGTTTTTT.

Many counts were recorded for this clonotype. The rearrangement uses TRBV10-3 and TRBJ2-5; D remains unclear. Germline V CDR1 and CDR2: ENHRY, SYGVKD. The V and J ends lost 0 bases and 1 base respectively, with 12 bases between them. The CDR3 spans 16 residues. The CDR3 DNA is TGTGCCATCAGTGAGTCGCCTAGTGGGGTCCAAGAGACCCAGTACTTC. Amino acid sequence: CAISESPSGVQETQYF.

This clonotype was recorded at least ten times. The J gene is TRBJ1-1, the V gene TRBV18; D remains ambiguous. V was pared by 4 bases and J by 3 bases, with 12 bases between. Germline lookup yields CDR1 KGHSH and CDR2 LQKENI. CDR3 size: 14 residues. CDR3 nucleotides: TGTGCCAGCTCACAGACCCGGCAGGACACTGAAGCTTTCTTT. Translating gives CASSQTRQDTEAFF.

V and J are TRBV6-1 and TRBJ1-1; 10 nucleotides line up with TRBD1. The CDR3 loop spans 16 amino acids. Germline V gives CDR1 MNHNS, CDR2 SASEGT. The V gene end was trimmed by 6 bases and the J gene end by 2 bases; junction bases not matched to a gene: 9. CDR3 protein: CASRAGQGRSNTEAFF. In DNA form, the CDR3 reads TGTGCCAGCAGGGCGGGACAGGGGCGAAGTAACACTGAAGCTTTCTTT.

The genes are TRBV7-7 and TRBJ2-2; D tentatively reads TRBD1 or TRBD2 (8 bases each). Trimming pared 2 bases from V and 5 bases from J, leaving 15 bases between. Germline CDR1 reads SSHAT; CDR2 reads FNYEAQ (reference sequence). The CDR3 totals 16 residues. CDR3 sequence reads: CASSLHGRDRTGELFF. In nucleotides, the CDR3 is TGTGCCAGCAGCTTACACGGGAGGGACAGGACCGGGGAGCTGTTTTTT.

As to this clonotype: A much larger clone lies one base from this, so it may be a read error. This chain joins TRBV24-1 and TRBJ2-7; D ambiguous. Trimming cost V 3 bases and J 3 bases, with 14 bases left between them. The CDR3 loop spans 15 amino acids. Germline CDR1 KGHDR, CDR2 SFDVKD. The CDR3 DNA follows: TGTGCCACCAGTGATAACTCAGAGTTAGACTACGAGCAGTACTTC. Protein product: CATSDNSELDYEQYF.

This clonotype turned up a few times. The chain has TRBV6-1 and TRBJ2-7; D is unclear. The V gene's germline CDR1 is MNHNS and CDR2 SASEGT. Trimming left V 2 bases short and J 0 bases short, with 8 bases between. The CDR3 consists of 14 residues. The CDR3 DNA sequence: TGTGCCAGCAGTGAACCGATCGTCTCCTACGAGCAGTACGTC. Residues: CASSEPIVSYEQYV.

The CDR3 sequence is CASSESWTSGSLVIQYF. The CDR3 nucleotides are TGCGCCAGCAGTGAGTCGTGGACTAGCGGGAGTCTGGTCATTCAGTACTTC. The chain uses TRBV10-2 and TRBJ2-4; 13 bases map to TRBD2. J gave up 9 bases and V 0 bases, and 8 bases lay outside the gene matches. Germline V gives CDR1 WSHSY, CDR2 SAAADI. The length of the CDR3 is 17 residues.

This clonotype has a count of ten or more. The gene calls are TRBV7-9 and TRBJ1-1, with a possible D match to TRBD1 (6 bases). Trimming pared 3 bases from V and 0 bases from J, leaving 11 bases between. CDR1 and CDR2 (germline): SEHNR, FQNEAQ (reference sequence). This CDR3 is built from 15 residues. The CDR3 reads CASSLGDRLNTEAFF. The CDR3 bases are TGTGCCAGCAGCTTGGGAGACAGGCTGAACACTGAAGCTTTCTTT.